This record looks at one T cell receptor (beta chain) sequence and its context. Sequencing was at deep level. TCRdb keeps only in-frame clones here, not all; method: immunoSEQ multiplex PCR. The sample lists over a million clones; 95% to 97% were seen once. These data are taken from a study of shared clonotypes between healthy human individuals. This CDR3 is 15 amino acids long. Trimming took off 5 bases at V and 4 bases at J, with 15 bases between the two ends. Per germline, CDR1 SNHLY and CDR2 FYNNEI. The chain joins TRBV2 to TRBJ2-1, with D perhaps being TRBD1 or TRBD2 (6 bases each). This TCR derives from a man younger than 40 in good health. Sequencing was carried out using naive CD4+ T cells sorted from blood. Subset indicated: CD45RA+ positively selected. The DNA for the CDR3 is TGTGCCAGCAGTAGGGGGGCAAGGGGGTACAATGAGCAGTTCTTC. Residues: CASSRGARGYNEQFF.